Here is one TCR beta chain with its context. The source of the sample is a study of shared clonotypes between healthy human individuals. Naive CD8 cells lacked CD45RO and underwent positive selection for CCR7, leaving out terminally differentiated effector memory CD45RA+ cells. Adult donors, all healthy and HIV-negative, had no recent acute infections or vaccinations. TCRdb's table, derived via immunoSEQ multiplex PCR, lists solely in-frame clones and lacks some. The table includes around 2.1 million clones, 90% to 95% detected once. The CDR3 is 14 amino acids. Germline loops: CDR1 SEHNR, CDR2 FQNEAQ (reference sequence). V lost 5 bases and J 7 bases, leaving 17 bases between the germline ends.

The clonotype comes from a man aged 18-30 years in good health. Some clones in this sample may be carry-over from other donors' samples. The chain has TRBV7-9 and TRBJ2-5, with a possible D match to TRBD2 (5 bases). Sequenced material: naive CD8+ T cells from PBMCs. The CDR3 DNA reads as TGTGCCAGCAGCCCCCGGGATGCATGGGGGACCCAGTACTTC. This gives the protein CASSPRDAWGTQYF. The variable domain in full, with the rest retrieved from reference TRBV7-9 and TRBJ2-5, is DTGVSQNPRHKITKRGQNVTFRCDPISEHNRLYWYRQTLGQGPEFLTYFQNEAQLEKSRLLSDRFSAERPKGSFSTLEIQRTEQGDSAMYLCASSPRDAWGTQYFGPGTRLLVL.